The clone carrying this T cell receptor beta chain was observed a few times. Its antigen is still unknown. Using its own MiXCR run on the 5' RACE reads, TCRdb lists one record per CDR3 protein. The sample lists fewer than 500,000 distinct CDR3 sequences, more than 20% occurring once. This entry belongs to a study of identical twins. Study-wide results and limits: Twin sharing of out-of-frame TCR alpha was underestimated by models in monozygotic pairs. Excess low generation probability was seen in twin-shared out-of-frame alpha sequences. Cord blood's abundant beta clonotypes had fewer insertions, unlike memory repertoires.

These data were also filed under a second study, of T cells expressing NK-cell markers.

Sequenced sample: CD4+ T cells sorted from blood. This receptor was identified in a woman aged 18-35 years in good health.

CDR3 sequence: CASSLAGTQEQFF. CDR3 nucleotide sequence: TGCGCCAGCAGCTTGGCTGGGACCCAAGAGCAGTTCTTC. The chain employs TRBV5-1 and TRBJ2-1; D tentatively reads TRBD1 or TRBD2 (5 bases each). The V and J ends lost 0 bases and 10 bases respectively, with 11 bases between them. The CDR3 length is 13 residues. The germline gives CDR1 SGHRS, CDR2 YFSETQ.